The 6 T cell receptor beta chains listed next were all sequenced from one sample in a study of regulatory T cells in long-lasting Graves disease (dated by TCRdb to 2020 to 2023). The sample's time point label is to be understood as: newly diagnosed GD, antithyroid drugs for less than 3 months. For both TCR sequencing and RNA sequencing, RNA was extracted from PBMCs in TRIzol. The library was prepared using multiplex PCR. The sequencing machine was an Illumina HiSeq 4000. To build TCR beta libraries, CDR3 regions were amplified by Arm-PCR using iRepertoire HTBI primers. TCRdb reprocessing: public reads trimmed at Q25 with fastp, clones called with MiXCR, in-frame beta chains kept. Under each unique CDR3 protein, matching rows form one entry showing the most common genes and DNA. The sample includes around 250,000 distinct CDR3 sequences, with roughly 18% observed a single time. The top ten hold roughly a fifth of the sample.

The source material was peripheral blood mononuclear cells (PBMCs), sampled at new diagnosis, from a patient treated with antithyroid drugs. The source is a female donor with Graves disease.

This clonotype has only a few counts. Just one base apart from a much larger clone, this may be a read error. The V and J genes are TRBV27 and TRBJ2-7; 10 bases agree with TRBD1. CDR1 and CDR2 from the germline V gene are MNHEY and SMNVEV (reference sequence). This CDR3 region has 15 residues. The CDR3 loop reads CAGSPGGTGVYEQYF. The DNA of the CDR3 is TGTGCCGGCAGCCCCGGAGGGACAGGGGTCTACGAGCAGTACTTC.

This clonotype was seen once. The chain has TRBV28 and TRBJ1-2; the D gene is possibly TRBD1 (6 bases). V dropped 2 bases and J dropped 4 bases, with 11 bases sitting between them. This CDR3 spans 14 amino acids. Germline CDR1 MDHEN, CDR2 SYDVKM. This chain's CDR3 is CASSLGGASYGYTF. In DNA, the CDR3 is TGTGCCAGCAGTTTAGGGGGGGCGAGCTATGGCTACACCTTC.

The table lists this clonotype with many counts. The rearrangement joins TRBV18 to TRBJ2-7; possibly TRBD2 for D (6 bases). Deletions cut 1 base from V and 5 bases from J, with 15 bases between. CDR1 KGHSH and CDR2 LQKENI come from the germline V gene. This CDR3 is 15 amino acids long. In nucleotides, the CDR3 is TGTGCCAGCTCACCACGGGGAGGAGAACTCGACGAGCAGTACTTC. Its protein is CASSPRGGELDEQYF.

With respect to this clonotype: With a far larger clone one base away, a read error is the likely cause. V gene TRBV9 combines with J gene TRBJ2-1; 10 bases are a match to TRBD2. This CDR3 spans 14 amino acids. Germline lookup yields CDR1 SGDLS and CDR2 YYNGEE. The CDR3 DNA is TGTGCCAGCAGTGGACTAGCGGAAGACGATGAGCAGCTCTTC. Residues: CASSGLAEDDEQLF. Full variable domain (outside the CDR3, taken from reference TRBV9 and TRBJ2-1): DSGVTQTPKHLITATGQRVTLRCSPRSGDLSVYWYQQSLDQGLQFLIQYYNGEERAKGNILERFSAQQFPDLHSELNLSSLELGDSALYFCASSGLAEDDEQLFGPGTRLTVL.

The gene calls are TRBV14 and TRBJ1-2; a possible D gene is TRBD1 (5 bases). This CDR3 is 16 amino acids long. Trimming removed 0 bases from V and 5 bases from J, with 16 bases in between. Germline CDR1 is SGHDN and CDR2 is FVKESK. The CDR3 spells CASSQDLGGELYGYTF. CDR3 nucleotides: TGTGCCAGCAGCCAAGATTTGGGGGGTGAGCTATATGGCTACACCTTC.

The CDR3 protein is CATSAPLGEADTQYF. CDR3 DNA sequence: TGTGCCACCAGTGCTCCCCTCGGGGAGGCAGATACGCAGTATTTT. The chain has TRBV24-1 and TRBJ2-3, with a tentative D call TRBD2 (6 bases). Germline CDR1 KGHDR, CDR2 SFDVKD. This CDR3 is 15 amino acids long. The V end lost 5 bases, the J end lost 4 bases, and 15 bases lay between the germline ends.